The 12 T cell receptor beta chains listed next were all sequenced from one sample in a study of Ad26.COV2.S vaccination and SARS-CoV-2 variants. Using immunoSEQ multiplex PCR, the repertoire was profiled, and TCRdb retains in-frame clones only, with some absent. This sample has under 95,000 clones, with approximately 82% found just once. This sample comprised peripheral blood, obtained after recovery from COVID-19. The receptor source for this set is a human donor who had recovered from COVID-19.

V usage is TRBV7-2 and J usage is TRBJ1-2; D remains ambiguous. The CDR3 runs to 16 residues. Trimming removed 1 base at V and 7 bases at J, with 19 bases between. Germline V gives CDR1 SGHTA, CDR2 FQGNSA. CDR3 loop: CASSLEVWRADGGYTF. In DNA form, the CDR3 reads TGTGCCAGCAGCTTAGAGGTATGGAGGGCGGACGGTGGCTACACCTTC.

The rearrangement uses TRBV2 and TRBJ2-7, with D perhaps given as TRBD1 or TRBD2 (5 bases each). The CDR3 length is 14 residues. V was pared by 3 bases and J by 4 bases, with 13 bases between. Germline V gives CDR1 SNHLY, CDR2 FYNNEI. For the CDR3, the DNA is TGTGCCAGCAGTGATGAGTGGGGGAGTTACGAGCAGTACTTC. Translation: CASSDEWGSYEQYF.

The chain employs TRBV9 and TRBJ2-7, with unresolved D. V gave up 2 bases and J gave up 4 bases, with 1 base separating them. CDR1 is SGDLS, CDR2 YYNGEE, per germline. The length of the CDR3 is 10 residues. The CDR3 loop is CASSVYEQYF. The CDR3 region has the DNA TGTGCCAGCAGCGTTTACGAGCAGTACTTC.

J is TRBJ1-5 and V is TRBV9, with D possibly TRBD1 on 5 matching bases. The CDR3 is 15 residues long. CDR1 SGDLS and CDR2 YYNGEE come from the germline V gene. Trimming took off 7 bases at V and 0 bases at J, with 14 bases between the two ends. The DNA for the CDR3 is TGTGCCAGCTCCCGGGACCCTTATAGCAATCAGCCCCAGCATTTT. Amino acid sequence: CASSRDPYSNQPQHF.

The chain uses TRBV4-3 and TRBJ2-3, with no clear D. The CDR3 sequence is 14 residues long. The ends were cut back, 0 bases at V and 4 bases at J, with 8 bases in the middle. Germline V CDR1 and CDR2: LGHNA, YSLEER. CDR3 sequence reads: CASSQDLLADTQYF. In nucleotides, the CDR3 is TGCGCCAGCAGCCAAGATTTGCTAGCAGATACGCAGTATTTT.

This clone was counted a few times. Here the CDR3 DNA reads TGTGCCACCAGTGATCCGAGCGGGAGCGGGTACAATGAGCAGTTCTTC. Its translation is CATSDPSGSGYNEQFF. V is TRBV24-1 and J is TRBJ2-1, with 8 bases fitting TRBD2. Germline-derived CDR1 and CDR2 are KGHDR and SFDVKD. Unmatched junction bases numbered 7, after V lost 3 bases and J lost 4 bases. The CDR3 runs 16 residues.

V is TRBV4-3 and J is TRBJ2-7, with 12 bases fitting TRBD1. The germline CDR1 and CDR2 sequences are LGHNA and YSLEER. J was trimmed by 6 bases and V by 2 bases; bases with no gene match: 5. The CDR3 covers 15 residues. The CDR3 sequence is CASSQPGQGAGEQYF. The CDR3, as DNA: TGCGCCAGCAGCCAACCGGGACAGGGGGCGGGCGAGCAGTACTTC.

This chain links TRBV28 with TRBJ1-3; 9 bases align to TRBD1. This CDR3 is 14 amino acids long. The ends lost 6 bases at V and 6 bases at J; junction bases unmatched: 6. Germline V gene lookup returns CDR1 MDHEN and CDR2 SYDVKM. CDR3 loop: CASRGQGYTNTIYF. The CDR3 region has the DNA TGTGCCAGCAGGGGACAGGGTTACACAAACACCATATATTTT.

The gene calls are TRBV6-2 or TRBV6-3 and TRBJ1-1; D gene uncertain. Trimming removed 1 base from V and 6 bases from J, with 6 bases in between. Germline V gives CDR1 MNHEY, CDR2 SVGEGT. This CDR3 is built from 12 residues. The CDR3 sequence is CASSYFGAEAFF. The CDR3 DNA sequence: TGTGCCAGCAGTTACTTTGGCGCTGAAGCTTTCTTT.

This clone came up once. The CDR3 DNA follows: TGTGCCAGCAGCCCTAACTGGGGGCGAGCGACAGATACGCAGTATTTT. The encoded protein is CASSPNWGRATDTQYF. The chain combines TRBV5-4 with TRBJ2-3, with D perhaps matching TRBD1 (6 bases). The V gene lost 4 bases and the J gene lost 3 bases, with 18 bases spanning the gap. There are 16 residues in the CDR3. CDR1 and CDR2 (germline): SGHNT, YYREEE (reference sequence). Complete variable domain (other parts from reference TRBV5-4 and TRBJ2-3): ETGVTQSPTHLIKTRGQQVTLRCSSQSGHNTVSWYQQALGQGPQFIFQYYREEENGRGNFPPRFSGLQFPNYSSELNVNALELDDSALYLCASSPNWGRATDTQYFGPGTRLTVL.

The chain combines TRBV2 with TRBJ2-7, with D unclear. CDR3 length equals 11 residues. With 4 bases removed from V and 2 bases from J, the gap between germline ends came to 3 bases. The V gene's germline CDR1 is SNHLY and CDR2 FYNNEI. In DNA form, the CDR3 reads TGTGCCAGCAGTGGTACCTACGAGCAGTACTTC. Translation gives CASSGTYEQYF.

The table lists this clone with a few counts. The chain carries TRBV7-3 and TRBJ2-7; no clear D. The germline V and J ends were trimmed by 5 bases and 9 bases, with 11 bases remaining between them. This CDR3 contains 11 residues. The germline V gene encodes CDR1 SGHTA and CDR2 FQGTGA. This CDR3 is CASSVTKGQYF. The CDR3 DNA follows: TGTGCCAGCAGCGTTACCAAGGGGCAGTACTTC.